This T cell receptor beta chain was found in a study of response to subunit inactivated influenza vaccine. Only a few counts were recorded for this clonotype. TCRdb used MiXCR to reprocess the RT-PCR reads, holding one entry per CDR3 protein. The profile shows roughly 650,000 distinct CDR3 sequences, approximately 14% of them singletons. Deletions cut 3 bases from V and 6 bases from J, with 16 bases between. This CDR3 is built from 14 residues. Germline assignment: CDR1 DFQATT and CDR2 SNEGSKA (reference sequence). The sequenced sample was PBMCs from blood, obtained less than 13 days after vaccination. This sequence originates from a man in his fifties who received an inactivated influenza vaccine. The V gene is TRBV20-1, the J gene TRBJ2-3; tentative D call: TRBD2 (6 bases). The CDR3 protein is CSARDSDRGDTQYF. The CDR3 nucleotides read TGCAGTGCTAGGGATAGCGACCGGGGGGATACGCAGTATTTT.